This TCR beta chain stems from a study of CD8+ T cells in alopecia areata. RNA, once extracted, was reverse transcribed into cDNA for use as the sequencing template. Using immunoSEQ multiplex PCR, the repertoire was profiled, and TCRdb retains in-frame clones only, with some absent. This repertoire shows 150,000 or so clones, about 87% found once; its top ten account for about 15%. This receptor was taken from a human donor with alopecia areata. Sequencing used CD8+ T cells sorted from blood, obtained at week 0.

CDR3 sequence (DNA): TGTGCCAGCAGCCCCGGCAATGAGCAGTTCTTC. Its translation: CASSPGNEQFF. The rearrangement links TRBV7-9 to TRBJ2-1; D ambiguous. The V gene lost 5 bases and the J gene lost 6 bases, with 5 bases spanning the gap. The CDR3 contains 11 residues. CDR1 is SEHNR and CDR2 is FQNEAQ in the germline V gene (reference sequence).